This T cell receptor (beta chain) was documented in a study of Graves' ophthalmopathy and Graves' hyperthyroidism. The study, taken as a whole, reports: Blood also held most thyroid clonotypes expanded above 0.001 frequency.

The CDR3 sequence is 14 residues long. CDR1 is SQVTM, CDR2 ANQGSEA, per germline. V was clipped by 4 bases and J by 4 bases; unmatched bases: 7. Amplified TCR beta CDR3 regions were obtained using RNA transcripts as template. Following a first-round RT-PCR that used HTBI primers, a second-round multiplex PCR was carried out. TCRdb called the multiplex PCR reads again in MiXCR, with one record for every CDR3 protein. Of over a million distinct CDR3 sequences in the sample, 35% to 45% were seen once. This clonotype came up a few times. Its target is not known. Ineligible for inclusion were patients with other autoimmune diseases, uncontrolled infections, pregnancy or lactation. Clinical symptoms and serum thyroxine were used for diagnosis; TRAb, thyroid ultrasound and orbital computed tomography were also relied on.

This sequence originates from an adult man with Graves' hyperthyroidism. The chain couples TRBV29-1 to TRBJ2-5; 9 nucleotides align to TRBD1. Sample: peripheral blood or thyroid tissue (not recorded which). The CDR3 spells CSVGDRVFRETQYF. CDR3 coding DNA: TGCAGCGTTGGGGACAGGGTGTTCCGAGAGACCCAGTACTTC. Filled out from reference TRBV29-1 and TRBJ2-5, the complete variable domain reads SAVISQKPSRDICQRGTSLTIQCQVDSQVTMMFWYRQQPGQSLTLIATANQGSEATYESGFVIDKFPISRPNLTFSTLTVSNMSPEDSSIYLCSVGDRVFRETQYFGPGTRLLVL.